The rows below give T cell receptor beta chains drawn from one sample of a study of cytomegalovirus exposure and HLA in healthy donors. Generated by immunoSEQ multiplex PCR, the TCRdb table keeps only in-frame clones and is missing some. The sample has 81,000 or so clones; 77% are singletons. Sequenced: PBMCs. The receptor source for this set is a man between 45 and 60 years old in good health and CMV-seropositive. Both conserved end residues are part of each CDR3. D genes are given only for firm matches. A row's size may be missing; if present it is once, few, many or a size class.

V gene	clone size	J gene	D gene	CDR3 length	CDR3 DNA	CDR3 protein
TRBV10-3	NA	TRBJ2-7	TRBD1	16	TGTGCCATCAGTGAGTCAGGACAGGGAATGAGCTACGAGCAGTACTTC	CAISESGQGMSYEQYF
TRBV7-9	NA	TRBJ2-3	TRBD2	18	TGTGCCAGCAGCTTAAAAACCGGGACTAGCGGGAGGGCAGATACGCAGTATTTT	CASSLKTGTSGRADTQYF
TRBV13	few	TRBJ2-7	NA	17	TGTGCCAGCACTCTAACCGGGGGAGGGGGGAGAGAATACGAGCAGTACTTC	CASTLTGGGGREYEQYF
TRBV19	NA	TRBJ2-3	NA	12	TGTGCCAGCCGGGAGAGCACAGATACGCAGTATTTT	CASRESTDTQYF
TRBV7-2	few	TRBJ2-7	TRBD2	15	TGTGCCAGCAGCTATGGACTAGCGGGAACCTACGAGCAGTACTTC	CASSYGLAGTYEQYF
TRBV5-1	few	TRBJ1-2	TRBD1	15	TGCGCCAGCAGGATCTCGGGACAGGACAACTATGGCTACACCTTC	CASRISGQDNYGYTF
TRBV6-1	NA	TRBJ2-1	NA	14	TGTGCCAGCAGACGGGAGATTAACATAAATGAGCAGTTCTTC	CASRREININEQFF
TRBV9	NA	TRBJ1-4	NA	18	TGTGCCAGCAGCTCCCCAGACGGAATCCCCGGGGAAATCGGAAAACTGTTTTTT	CASSSPDGIPGEIGKLFF
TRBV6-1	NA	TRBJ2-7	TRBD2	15	TGTGCCAGCAGTTCCACCCCGACTAGCGGCTACGAGCAGTACTTC	CASSSTPTSGYEQYF
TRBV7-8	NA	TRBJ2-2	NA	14	TGTGCCAGCAGCAACGTAGTAGGGGACGGGGAGCTGTTTTTT	CASSNVVGDGELFF
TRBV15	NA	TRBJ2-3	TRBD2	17	TGTGCCACCAGCTTGACTAGCGGGAGCCTAACACTGGATACGCAGTATTTT	CATSLTSGSLTLDTQYF
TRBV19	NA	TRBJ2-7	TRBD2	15	TGTGCCAGTAGTCCGACTAGCGGGGAATACTACGAGCAGTACTTC	CASSPTSGEYYEQYF
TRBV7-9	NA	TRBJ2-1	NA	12	TGTGCCAGCAGCTTAACATACAATGAGCAGTTCTTC	CASSLTYNEQFF
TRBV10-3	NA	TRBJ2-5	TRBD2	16	TGTGCCATCAGCATGAGACTAGCGGGAGGACAAGAGACCCAGTACTTC	CAISMRLAGGQETQYF
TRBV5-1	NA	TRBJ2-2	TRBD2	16	TGCGCCAGCAGCTCTAAAGCGGGAGCTGAGACCGGGGAGCTGTTTTTT	CASSSKAGAETGELFF
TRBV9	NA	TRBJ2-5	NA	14	TGTGCCAGCAGTCCTCTCGCGACTACCGAGACCCAGTACTTC	CASSPLATTETQYF
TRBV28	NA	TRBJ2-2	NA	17	NA	CASSSSGARLVAGELFF
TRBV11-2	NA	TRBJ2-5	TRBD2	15	TGTGCCAGCAGCTTGACAAGGGAGGGCCTCGGGACCCAGTACTTC	CASSLTREGLGTQYF
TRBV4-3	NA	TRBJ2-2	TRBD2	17	TGCGCCAGCAGCCTCGGAGTAGCGGGAGTTTCAACCGGGGAGCTGTTTTTT	CASSLGVAGVSTGELFF
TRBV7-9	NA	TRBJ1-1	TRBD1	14	TGTGCCAGCTCGGACAGGGATTCTAACACTGAAGCTTTCTTT	CASSDRDSNTEAFF
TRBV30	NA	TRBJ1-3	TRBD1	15	TGTGCCTGGGGCCGGGGACAGATAACTGGAAACACCATATATTTT	CAWGRGQITGNTIYF
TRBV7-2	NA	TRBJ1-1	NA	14	TGTGCCAGCAGCTTAGGGGCCTCTAACACTGAAGCTTTCTTT	CASSLGASNTEAFF
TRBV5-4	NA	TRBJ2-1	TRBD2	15	TGTGCCAGCAGCTACGGACTAGCGGGAGACAATGAGCAGTTCTTC	CASSYGLAGDNEQFF
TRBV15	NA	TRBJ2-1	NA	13	TGTGCCACCAAAAGTACTAGCTATCCTGAGCAGTTCTTC	CATKSTSYPEQFF
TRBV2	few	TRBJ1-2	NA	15	TGTGCCAGCTCGGGGGGGACTTATGTGTACTATGGCTACACCTTC	CASSGGTYVYYGYTF
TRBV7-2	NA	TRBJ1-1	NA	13	TGTGCCAGCAGCTTGGGACCCGCGAGGGGGGCTTTCTTT	CASSLGPARGAFF
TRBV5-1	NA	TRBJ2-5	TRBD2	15	TGCGCCAGCACTCTTAGCGGGTCACTCCAAGAGACCCAGTACTTC	CASTLSGSLQETQYF
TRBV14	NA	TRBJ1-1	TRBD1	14	TGTGCCAGCACGGGACAGGGGAAGAACACTGAAGCTTTCTTT	CASTGQGKNTEAFF
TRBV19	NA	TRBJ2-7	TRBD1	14	TGTGCCAGTAGCCCTCCGGGACAGTCGAGCGAGCAGTACTTC	CASSPPGQSSEQYF
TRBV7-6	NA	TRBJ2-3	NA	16	TGTGCCAGCAGCTTAGGCGGGGTGGGGTACACAGATACGCAGTATTTT	CASSLGGVGYTDTQYF
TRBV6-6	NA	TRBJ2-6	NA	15	TGTGCCAGCAGGTCCCCAGGGGATGGGGCCAACGGCCTGACTTTC	CASRSPGDGANGLTF
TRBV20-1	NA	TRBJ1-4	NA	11	TGCAGTGCTAGAGTCCTGGAAAAACTGTTTTTT	CSARVLEKLFF
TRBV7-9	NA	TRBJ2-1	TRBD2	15	TGTGCCAGCAAGTCTCCCGGGACTAGTAGAAGAGAGCAGTTCTTC	CASKSPGTSRREQFF
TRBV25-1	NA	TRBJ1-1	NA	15	TGTGCCAGCAGTGAAGGGGGGAGTATGAACACTGAAGCTTTCTTT	CASSEGGSMNTEAFF
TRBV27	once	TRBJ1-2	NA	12	TGTGCCAGCAGGGTTGGGAGCAACGGCTACACCTTC	CASRVGSNGYTF
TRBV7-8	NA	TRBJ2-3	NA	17	TGTGCCAGCAGCTTAGCTGAGGACAGACCCTACACAGATACGCAGTATTTT	CASSLAEDRPYTDTQYF
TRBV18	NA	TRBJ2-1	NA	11	TGTGCCAGCTCATTCAATAATGAGCAGTTCTTC	CASSFNNEQFF
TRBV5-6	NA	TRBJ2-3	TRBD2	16	TGTGCCAGCAGCTTGGTTAGCGGGAGTTGGACAGATACGCAGTATTTT	CASSLVSGSWTDTQYF
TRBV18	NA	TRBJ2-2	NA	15	TGTGCCAGCTCATTCGCGGGTTTCAACACCGGGGAGCTGTTTTTT	CASSFAGFNTGELFF
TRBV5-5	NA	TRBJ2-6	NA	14	TGTGCCAGCAGCTCCCCTCGGGAGGCCAACGTCCTGACTTTC	CASSSPREANVLTF
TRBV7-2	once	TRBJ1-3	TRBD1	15	TGTGCCAGCAGCTTAGACAGGGGCTTTGGAAACACCATATATTTT	CASSLDRGFGNTIYF
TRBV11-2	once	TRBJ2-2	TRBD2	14	TGTGCCAGCAGCTTGGGACTAGCGGAGCGTCAGCTGTTTTTT	CASSLGLAERQLFF
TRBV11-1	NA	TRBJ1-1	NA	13	TGTGCCAGCAGCTTAGCTAAAGCCACTGAAGCTTTCTTT	CASSLAKATEAFF
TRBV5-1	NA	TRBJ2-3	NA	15	TGCGCCAGCAGCTTAGGGATTCCGGGGGAGGATACGCAGTATTTT	CASSLGIPGEDTQYF
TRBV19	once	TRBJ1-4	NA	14	TGTGCCAGTAGCCTCGGAGGCAGTGGGGAAAAACTGTTTTTT	CASSLGGSGEKLFF
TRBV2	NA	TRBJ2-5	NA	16	TGTGCCAGCAGTCGGACAACTCAGACTGTTGTAGAGACCCAGTACTTC	CASSRTTQTVVETQYF
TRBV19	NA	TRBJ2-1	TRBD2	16	TGTGCCAGTAGTATATCAGCTAGCGGGACCTACAATGAGCAGTTCTTC	CASSISASGTYNEQFF
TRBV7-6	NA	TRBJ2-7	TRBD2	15	TGTGCCAGCAGCTTATCCGCGGGAGAAGACTACGAGCAGTACTTC	CASSLSAGEDYEQYF
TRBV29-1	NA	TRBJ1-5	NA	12	TGCAGCGTTGCAGGATCCAATCAGCCCCAGCATTTT	CSVAGSNQPQHF
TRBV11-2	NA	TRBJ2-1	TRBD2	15	TGTGCCAGCAGCCCCGCTAGCGGGAGAATGGTTGAGCAGTTCTTC	CASSPASGRMVEQFF